The 30 T cell receptor beta chains reported below all come from one sample, sequenced in a study of cytomegalovirus exposure and HLA in healthy donors. This PCR relied on a set of 60 Vbeta primers and 13 Jbeta primers. TCRdb keeps only in-frame clones here, not all; method: immunoSEQ multiplex PCR. The table has approximately 150,000 clones, over 80% seen once; the top ten hold less than 2.5%. The sequenced sample consisted of PBMCs. Receptor source: a male donor in good health and CMV-seronegative.

The chain joins TRBV19 to TRBJ2-1; 7 bases are a match to TRBD1. The germline V gene encodes CDR1 LNHDA and CDR2 SQIVND (reference sequence). Germline trimming cut 4 bases from V and 9 bases from J; bases unmatched to any gene: 6. The length of the CDR3 is 13 residues. CDR3 nucleotide sequence: TGTGCCAGTAGTACTAGCCACAGGGGTGAGCAGTTCTTC. It is translated as CASSTSHRGEQFF.

As regards this clone: Germline and junction disagree at one end, which may indicate a read error. The V call is TRBV11-2, the J call TRBJ2-3; 8 bases map to TRBD1. Germline-derived CDR1 and CDR2 are SGHAT and FQNNGV. The CDR3 covers 16 residues. The CDR3 region is CASSSGPGHGTGTQYF. The CDR3 coding sequence is TGTGCCAGCAGTTCCGGCCCGGGCCACGGGACAGGTACGCAGTATTTT.

This clone was picked up a small number of times. This rearrangement joins TRBV7-2 to TRBJ2-5; 8 bases line up with TRBD2. J lost 4 bases, V lost 5 bases, and 6 bases had no gene match. The length of the CDR3 is 14 residues. Looked up from germline, CDR1 is SGHTA and CDR2 is FQGNSA. The CDR3 loop reads CASSPGGSRETQYF. CDR3 coding DNA: TGTGCCAGCAGCCCGGGGGGGTCGCGAGAGACCCAGTACTTC.

V gene TRBV7-2 combines with J gene TRBJ1-1; 8 bases agree with TRBD1. CDR3 length: 14 residues. CDR1 is SGHTA, CDR2 FQGNSA, per germline. Unmatched junction bases numbered 1, after V lost 0 bases and J lost 4 bases. CDR3 amino acids: CASSLAQGGTEAFF. Here the CDR3 DNA reads TGTGCCAGCAGCTTAGCACAGGGGGGCACTGAAGCTTTCTTT.

This clone was counted a single time. This chain uses TRBV27 with TRBJ1-1; D gene uncertain. V dropped 7 bases and J dropped 1 base, with 13 bases sitting between them. Germline V gene lookup returns CDR1 MNHEY and CDR2 SMNVEV (reference sequence). This CDR3 comprises 14 residues. The CDR3 region is CASISRGGNTEAFF. The CDR3 DNA reads TGTGCCAGCATCTCACGGGGAGGGAACACTGAAGCTTTCTTT.

This clone was found once. This chain links TRBV6-1 with TRBJ2-3; 10 bases map to TRBD2. CDR3 size: 18 residues. V lost 4 bases, J lost 0 bases, and 10 bases stayed unmatched. Germline V gives CDR1 MNHNS, CDR2 SASEGT. The CDR3 nucleotides are TGTGCCAGCAGTGGGTTCAAAAGCGGGGGGGCTAGCACAGATACGCAGTATTTT. Its translation: CASSGFKSGGASTDTQYF.

V and J are TRBV29-1 and TRBJ1-4; D remains unclear. The CDR3 consists of 13 residues. The V end lost 7 bases, the J end lost 8 bases, and 17 bases lay between the germline ends. Germline lookup yields CDR1 SQVTM and CDR2 ANQGSEA. CDR3 sequence reads: CSATGLAGEKLFF. CDR3 coding DNA: TGCAGCGCCACCGGGTTAGCGGGCGAAAAACTGTTTTTT.

The chain carries TRBV13 and TRBJ2-7; 15 positions agree with TRBD2. Germline values: CDR1 PRHDT, CDR2 FYEKMQ (reference sequence). The ends lost 5 bases at V and 0 bases at J; junction bases unmatched: 2. The CDR3 is 16 residues long. The CDR3 spells CASSGGLAGGSYEQYF. CDR3 DNA: TGTGCCAGCAGCGGGGGACTAGCGGGGGGCTCCTACGAGCAGTACTTC.

V usage is TRBV11-2 and J usage is TRBJ2-7, with TRBD1 matching over 10 bases. After removal of 5 bases from V and 4 bases from J, the junction contained 11 bases not matched to a gene. CDR1 SGHAT and CDR2 FQNNGV come from the germline V gene. The CDR3 covers 16 residues. This CDR3 is CASSVRGGTGAYEQYF. CDR3 bases: TGTGCCAGCAGCGTAAGGGGCGGGACAGGGGCATACGAGCAGTACTTC.

The rearrangement links TRBV5-4 to TRBJ2-5; tentative D call: TRBD2 (6 bases). The CDR3 length is 15 residues. Germline CDR1 and CDR2: SGHNT and YYREEE (reference sequence). V lost 4 bases to trimming and J lost 5 bases, with 18 bases between them. The CDR3 DNA reads as TGTGCCAGCAGCCAAAACCGGGGTGGGGGGGAGACCCAGTACTTC. Amino acid sequence: CASSQNRGGGETQYF.

The rearrangement uses TRBV30 and TRBJ2-7, with 9 bases fitting TRBD1. Losses at the gene ends were 2 bases for V and 2 bases for J; bases not matched to a gene: 7. CDR1 GTSNPN and CDR2 SVGIG come from the germline V gene (reference sequence). The CDR3 has 15 residues. In DNA, the CDR3 is TGTGCCTGGAGTCTCGACAGGGGGGAGACCTACGAGCAGTACTTC. Translated: CAWSLDRGETYEQYF.

The chain has TRBV6-5 and TRBJ2-2, with 7 bases fitting TRBD2. CDR1 is MNHEY, CDR2 SVGAGI, per germline. Trimming removed 6 bases from V and 4 bases from J; junction bases left unmatched: 8. This CDR3 is 15 amino acids long. In nucleotides, the CDR3 is TGTGCCAGCAGGGGGGGGAGAATCTCCACCGGGGAGCTGTTTTTT. As protein: CASRGGRISTGELFF.

The CDR3 loop reads CASSQGPNPPYEQYF. CDR3 coding DNA: TGTGCCAGTAGTCAGGGGCCGAACCCCCCCTACGAGCAGTACTTC. V and J are TRBV19 and TRBJ2-7; a weak D match, TRBD1 (6 bases). This CDR3 comprises 15 residues. CDR1 is LNHDA, CDR2 SQIVND, per germline (reference sequence). Trimming left V 5 bases short and J 2 bases short, with 16 bases between. Filled out from reference TRBV19 and TRBJ2-7, the complete variable domain reads DGGITQSPKYLFRKEGQNVTLSCEQNLNHDAMYWYRQDPGQGLRLIYYSQIVNDFQKGDIAEGYSVSREKKESFPLTVTSAQKNPTAFYLCASSQGPNPPYEQYFGPGTRLTVT.

V and J are TRBV6-1 and TRBJ1-2; no clear D. The CDR3 contains 13 residues. The germline V gene has CDR1 MNHNS and CDR2 SASEGT. V lost 1 base and J 6 bases, leaving 9 bases between the germline ends. CDR3 region: CASSEGPLDGYTF. CDR3 in DNA: TGTGCCAGCAGTGAAGGGCCTCTGGATGGCTACACCTTC.

The chain uses TRBV27 and TRBJ1-1; possibly TRBD1 for D (5 bases). Deletions cut 3 bases from V and 3 bases from J, with 11 bases between. Germline V gene data show CDR1 as MNHEY and CDR2 as SMNVEV (reference sequence). The CDR3 sequence is 14 residues long. The CDR3 DNA reads TGTGCCAGCAGTTTGCGGGACGGCTACACTGAAGCTTTCTTT. As protein: CASSLRDGYTEAFF.

Only a few counts were recorded for this clone. The rearrangement joins TRBV2 to TRBJ2-3; TRBD2 might be the D (6 bases). Germline V gene lookup returns CDR1 SNHLY and CDR2 FYNNEI. This CDR3 spans 17 amino acids. Trimming took 3 bases from V and 3 from J, leaving 19 bases between them. CDR3: CASSDLGWEALTDTQYF. The DNA of the CDR3 is TGTGCCAGCAGTGATTTGGGCTGGGAGGCCCTAACAGATACGCAGTATTTT. Looking up the rest from reference TRBV2 and TRBJ2-3 gives the full variable domain: EPEVTQTPSHQVTQMGQEVILRCVPISNHLYFYWYRQILGQKVEFLVSFYNNEISEKSEIFDDQFSVERPDGSNFTLKIRSTKLEDSAMYFCASSDLGWEALTDTQYFGPGTRLTVL.

This chain joins TRBV30 and TRBJ1-6; TRBD1 agrees at 9 bases. The CDR3 runs to 19 residues. The V gene end was trimmed by 5 bases and the J gene end by 7 bases; junction bases not matched to a gene: 21. Germline assignment: CDR1 GTSNPN and CDR2 SVGIG (reference sequence). The CDR3, as DNA: TGTGCCTGGCGTTCTCAACCGGGACAGGGTTCGGACCACAATTCACCCCTCCACTTT. Amino acid sequence: CAWRSQPGQGSDHNSPLHF.

This rearrangement joins TRBV5-6 to TRBJ2-5, with D perhaps matching TRBD2 (6 bases). V lost 0 bases and J 2 bases, leaving 8 bases between the germline ends. Germline V gives CDR1 SGHDT, CDR2 YYEEEE. CDR3 length: 14 amino acids. CDR3 in amino acids: CASSLAGTQETQYF. CDR3 coding DNA: TGTGCCAGCAGCTTGGCGGGGACTCAAGAGACCCAGTACTTC. Combining the CDR3 with reference TRBV5-6 and TRBJ2-5 gives the whole variable domain DAGVTQSPTHLIKTRGQQVTLRCSPKSGHDTVSWYQQALGQGPQFIFQYYEEEERQRGNFPDRFSGHQFPNYSSELNVNALLLGDSALYLCASSLAGTQETQYFGPGTRLLVL.

The chain uses TRBV30 and TRBJ1-1, with D perhaps matching TRBD1 (5 bases). The CDR3 contains 17 residues. The V end lost 4 bases, the J end lost 4 bases, and 25 bases lay between the germline ends. Germline V gene sequence: CDR1 GTSNPN, CDR2 SVGIG (reference sequence). The CDR3 loop is CAWTPVSGRFRITEAFF. The CDR3 DNA is TGTGCCTGGACTCCGGTGTCAGGGCGGTTCAGAATCACTGAAGCTTTCTTT.

V and J are TRBV7-8 and TRBJ1-2; D perhaps matches TRBD1 (6 bases). The germline V gene has CDR1 SGHVS and CDR2 FQNEAQ. V lost 4 bases and J 2 bases, leaving 14 bases between the germline ends. This CDR3 is built from 15 residues. The CDR3 loop is CASSWGLDRNYGYTF. In nucleotides, the CDR3 is TGTGCCAGCAGCTGGGGATTGGACAGAAACTATGGCTACACCTTC.

The chain links TRBV6-1 to TRBJ1-6; 9 positions match TRBD1. V shed 8 bases and J 9 bases; nucleotides not matched to a gene: 8. The CDR3 loop spans 14 amino acids. Per the germline V gene, CDR1 is MNHNS and CDR2 is SASEGT. The CDR3 protein is CASDWDRERSPLHF. CDR3 nucleotide sequence: TGTGCCAGCGATTGGGACAGGGAACGTTCACCCCTCCACTTT.

The chain uses TRBV2 and TRBJ1-3; TRBD1 might be the D (5 bases). V lost 8 bases, J lost 0 bases, and 11 bases lay in between. CDR3 length: 14 residues. Germline V gene sequence: CDR1 SNHLY, CDR2 FYNNEI. The CDR3: CASGSGNSGNTIYF. The CDR3 nucleotides are TGTGCCAGCGGTTCAGGGAACTCTGGAAACACCATATATTTT.

The chain carries TRBV6-5 and TRBJ2-5; D may be TRBD2 (6 bases). The V gene lost 2 bases and the J gene lost 1 base, with 8 bases spanning the gap. CDR3 length: 14 residues. Germline CDR1 is MNHEY and CDR2 is SVGAGI. For the CDR3, the DNA is TGTGCCAGCAGTTACATCGGGGGCCAAGAGACCCAGTACTTC. Translated, it gives CASSYIGGQETQYF.

The chain couples TRBV6-5 to TRBJ1-4; 8 bases agree with TRBD1. CDR3 length equals 14 residues. CDR1 is MNHEY and CDR2 is SVGAGI in the germline V gene. Unmatched junction bases numbered 11, after V lost 7 bases and J lost 10 bases. CDR3 sequence: CASTARPGGGKLFF. CDR3 DNA: TGTGCCAGCACCGCGAGACCAGGGGGCGGAAAACTGTTTTTT.

V is TRBV9 and J is TRBJ1-2; 10 positions match TRBD1. This CDR3 spans 15 amino acids. The trim removed 2 bases at V and 5 bases at J, leaving 6 bases unmatched. Per the germline V gene, CDR1 is SGDLS and CDR2 is YYNGEE. As DNA, the CDR3 is TGTGCCAGCAGCGTCCGGGACAGGGGACCGTATGGCTACACCTTC. It is translated as CASSVRDRGPYGYTF.

The chain employs TRBV5-4 and TRBJ1-5; D remains ambiguous. CDR3 length: 13 amino acids. Trimming left V 0 bases short and J 7 bases short, with 8 bases between. Germline V lookup: CDR1 SGHNT, CDR2 YYREEE (reference sequence). As DNA, the CDR3 is TGTGCCAGCAGCTTGGTGGGCGAACAGCCCCAGCATTTT. It specifies CASSLVGEQPQHF. Complete variable domain (other parts from reference TRBV5-4 and TRBJ1-5): ETGVTQSPTHLIKTRGQQVTLRCSSQSGHNTVSWYQQALGQGPQFIFQYYREEENGRGNFPPRFSGLQFPNYSSELNVNALELDDSALYLCASSLVGEQPQHFGDGTRLSIL.

The V call is TRBV6-5, the J call TRBJ2-6, with no clear D. CDR3 size: 15 residues. The ends were cut back, 6 bases at V and 2 bases at J, with 11 bases in the middle. The germline gives CDR1 MNHEY, CDR2 SVGAGI. CDR3 in DNA: TGTGCCAGCAGACCTGCTAGTACTGGGGCCAACGTCCTGACTTTC. Encoded protein: CASRPASTGANVLTF.

This sequence joins TRBV29-1 and TRBJ2-7; D is possibly TRBD2 (5 bases). The CDR3 consists of 13 residues. Germline lookup yields CDR1 SQVTM and CDR2 ANQGSEA. The V end was cut by 3 bases, the J end by 3 bases, with 12 bases between. The CDR3 protein is CSVEAEGVYEQYF. For the CDR3, the DNA is TGCAGCGTTGAGGCCGAGGGAGTCTACGAGCAGTACTTC.

The V and J genes are TRBV15 and TRBJ2-2; 11 bases align to TRBD1. Germline V gene sequence: CDR1 LNHNV, CDR2 YYDKDF (reference sequence). This CDR3 has 18 amino acids. V trimming: 5 bases; J trimming: 6 bases; junction bases outside the gene matches: 14. In DNA, the CDR3 is TGTGCCACCAGCCGCCAACCTCCGGGACAGGGGGTTCCCGGGGAGCTGTTTTTT. It translates to CATSRQPPGQGVPGELFF.

The CDR3 DNA reads TGTGCCAGCAGCACTGGAGGGGGGGCAAGGGACGAGCAGTACTTC. Its translation: CASSTGGGARDEQYF. V usage is TRBV9 and J usage is TRBJ2-7, with D perhaps matching TRBD2 (7 bases). CDR3 length equals 15 residues. V shed 4 bases and J shed 5 bases, with 19 bases lying between them. The germline gives CDR1 SGDLS, CDR2 YYNGEE.